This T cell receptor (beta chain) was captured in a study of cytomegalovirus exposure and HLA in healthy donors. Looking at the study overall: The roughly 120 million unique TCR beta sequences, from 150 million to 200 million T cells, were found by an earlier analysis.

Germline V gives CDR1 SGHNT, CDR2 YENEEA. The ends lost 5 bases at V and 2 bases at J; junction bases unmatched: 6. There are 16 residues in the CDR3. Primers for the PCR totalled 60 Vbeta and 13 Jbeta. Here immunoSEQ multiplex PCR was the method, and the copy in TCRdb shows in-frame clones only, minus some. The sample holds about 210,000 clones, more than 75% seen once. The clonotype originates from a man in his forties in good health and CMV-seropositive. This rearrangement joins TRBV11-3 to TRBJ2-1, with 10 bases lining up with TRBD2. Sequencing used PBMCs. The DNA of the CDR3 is TGTGCCAGCAGCCCCCGGACTAGCGGAACCTACAATGAGCAGTTCTTC. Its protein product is CASSPRTSGTYNEQFF.